This T cell receptor beta chain is from a study of blood T cell repertoires in COVID-19. Background on the study: Samples representing acute and convalescent COVID-19 were sourced from the United States, Italy and Spain. The analysed material was cDNA or gDNA that came from T cells, B-cell-depleted T cells, or PBMCs.

In the original processing: Nucleated cell counts were estimated from reference gene primer amplification. The table came from immunoSEQ multiplex PCR; TCRdb's copy has only in-frame clones and leaves some out. V, J and clone size were drawn from that table, and D and trimming were deduced from the DNA. The data contain approximately 260,000 clones, roughly 85% of them seen just once; the ten biggest clones take up under 5.5%. The CDR3 covers 17 residues. V shed 5 bases and J 0 bases; nucleotides not matched to a gene: 7. Germline V gene data show CDR1 as MNHEY and CDR2 as SMNVEV (reference sequence).

This sequence was found in a man in his sixties who had recovered from COVID-19. The rearrangement uses TRBV27 and TRBJ2-3; TRBD2 matches 11 bases. Input material: peripheral blood. The CDR3 region is CASSRLGLADSTDTQYF. The CDR3 nucleotides are TGTGCCAGCAGTCGTCTGGGACTAGCGGATAGCACAGATACGCAGTATTTT.